This TCR beta chain was recorded in a study of T cell repertoires in cytomegalovirus infection. Study conclusions and caveats: Adding up the frequency of public TCR beta families identified people who carried CMV plus the relevant HLA.

A remark on this clonotype: The antigen is not known.

TCRdb reprocessed the reads via MiXCR and lists one record per CDR3 protein. The top ten hold approximately 18% of the sample, which has hundreds of thousands of distinct CDR3 sequences, roughly 30% seen once. This CDR3 region has 13 residues. Germline V gives CDR1 DFQATT, CDR2 SNEGSKA (reference sequence). V was pared by 2 bases and J by 2 bases, with 8 bases between. The receptor's source is a human donor in good health (CMV status not recorded). Some clones in this sample may be carry-over from other donors' samples. The material was cultured PBMCs, obtained from culture after CMV antigen stimulation. This sequence joins TRBV20-1 and TRBJ2-3; possibly TRBD2 for D (5 bases). The CDR3 spells CSARTGVTDTQYF. The CDR3 DNA reads TGCAGTGCTAGAACCGGGGTCACAGATACGCAGTATTTT.